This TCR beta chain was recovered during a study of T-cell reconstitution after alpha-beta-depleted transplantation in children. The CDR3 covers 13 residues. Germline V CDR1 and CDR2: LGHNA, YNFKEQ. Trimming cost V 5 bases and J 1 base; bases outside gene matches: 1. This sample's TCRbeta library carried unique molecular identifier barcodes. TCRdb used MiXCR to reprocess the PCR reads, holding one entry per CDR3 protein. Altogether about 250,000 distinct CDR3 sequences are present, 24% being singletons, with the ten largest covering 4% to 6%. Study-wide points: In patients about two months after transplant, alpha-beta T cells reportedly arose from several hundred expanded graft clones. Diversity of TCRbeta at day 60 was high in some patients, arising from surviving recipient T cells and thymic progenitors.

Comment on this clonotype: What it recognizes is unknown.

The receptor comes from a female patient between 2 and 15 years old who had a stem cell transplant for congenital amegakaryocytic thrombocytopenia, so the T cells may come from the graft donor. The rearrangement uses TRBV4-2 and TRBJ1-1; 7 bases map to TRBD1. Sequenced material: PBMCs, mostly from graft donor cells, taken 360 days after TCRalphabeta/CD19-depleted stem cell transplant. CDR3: CASSDRANTEAFF. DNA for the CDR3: TGTGCCAGCAGCGACAGGGCGAACACTGAAGCTTTCTTT.